These 3 T cell receptor beta chains originate from one sample sequenced in a study of T cells in Graves' hyperthyroidism and ophthalmopathy. Amplified TCR beta CDR3 regions came from RNA transcripts. The TCR CDR3 was amplified in a first-round RT-PCR using the HTBI primer set. TCRdb fed the multiplex PCR reads into MiXCR, producing one record per CDR3 protein. Of about 200,000 distinct CDR3 sequences in the sample, approximately 16% were seen once. The sample was blood. These receptor sequences come from a man aged 35 to 55 with Graves' hyperthyroidism.

The chain's CDR3 is CASSQAPTSGVPYEQYF. CDR3 sequence (DNA): TGCGCCAGCAGCCAAGCTCCTACTAGCGGGGTGCCCTACGAGCAGTACTTC. The V call is TRBV4-1, the J call TRBJ2-7; TRBD2 aligns across 10 bases. CDR3 length equals 17 residues. The trim removed 1 base at V and 2 bases at J, leaving 8 bases unmatched. Germline CDR1 and CDR2: MGHRA and YSYEKL.

This clonotype appeared many times. The chain recombines TRBV18 with TRBJ1-1; possible D gene TRBD1, 5 bases. The CDR3 loop spans 14 amino acids. V lost 7 bases to trimming and J lost 0 bases, with 12 bases between them. Germline lookup yields CDR1 KGHSH and CDR2 LQKENI. The CDR3 region is CASFQGGVNTEAFF. The CDR3 nucleotides read TGTGCCAGCTTCCAGGGAGGGGTGAACACTGAAGCTTTCTTT.

To note about this clonotype: Just one base apart from a much larger clone, this may be a read error. This sequence joins TRBV7-8 and TRBJ1-1, with D possibly TRBD1 on 5 matching bases. The V gene's germline CDR1 is SGHVS and CDR2 FQNEAQ. CDR3 size: 14 residues. The CDR3 loop reads CASSSRGPGAETFF. The CDR3 DNA follows: TGTGCCAGCAGCTCCCGGGGCCCAGGCGCTGAAACTTTCTTT. Full variable domain (remainder filled in from reference TRBV7-8 and TRBJ1-1): GAGVSQSPRYKVAKRGQDVALRCDPISGHVSLFWYQQALGQGPEFLTYFQNEAQLDKSGLPSDRFFAERPEGSVSTLKIQRTQQEDSAVYLCASSSRGPGAETFFGQGTRLTVV.